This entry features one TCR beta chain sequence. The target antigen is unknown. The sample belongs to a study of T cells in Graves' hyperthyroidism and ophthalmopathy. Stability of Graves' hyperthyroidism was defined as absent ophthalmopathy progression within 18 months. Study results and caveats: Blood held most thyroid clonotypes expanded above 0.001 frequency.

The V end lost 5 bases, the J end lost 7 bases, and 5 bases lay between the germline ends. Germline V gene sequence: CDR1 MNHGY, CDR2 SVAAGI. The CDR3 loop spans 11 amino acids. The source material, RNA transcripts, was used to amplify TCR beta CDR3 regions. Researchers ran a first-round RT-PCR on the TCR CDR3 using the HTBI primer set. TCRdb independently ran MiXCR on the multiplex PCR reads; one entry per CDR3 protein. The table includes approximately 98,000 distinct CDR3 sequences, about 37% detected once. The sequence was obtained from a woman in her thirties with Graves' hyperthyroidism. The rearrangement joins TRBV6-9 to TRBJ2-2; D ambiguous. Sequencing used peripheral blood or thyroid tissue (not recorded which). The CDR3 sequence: CASSPIGELFF. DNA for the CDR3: TGTGCCAGCAGTCCTATCGGGGAGCTGTTTTTT.